The T cell receptor (beta chain) described here comes from a study of early T cells in non-severe SARS-CoV-2 infection. Study observations and caveats: Using VDJdb, the matching emphasized anti-spike CD8 responses while missing private and CD4 specificities.

Per germline, CDR1 DFQATT and CDR2 SNEGSKA (reference sequence). There are 12 residues in the CDR3. Trimming removed 5 bases at V and 6 bases at J, with 10 bases between. Individual cDNA molecules each received unique molecular identifiers attached to them. TCRdb called the 5' RACE reads again in MiXCR, with one record for every CDR3 protein. The sample consists of more than 60,000 distinct CDR3 sequences, 8.5% to 10% of them appearing once. This clonotype was recorded at least ten times. The antigen is not known. The receptor comes from an adult who was a healthcare worker with PCR-confirmed SARS-CoV-2 infection or an uninfected control (not recorded which). The chain is built from TRBV20-1 and TRBJ1-4; D not certain. The sequenced sample consisted of whole blood. CDR3 coding DNA: TGCAGTGCTGAAAAAGAGTATGAAAAACTGTTTTTT. Translated: CSAEKEYEKLFF.